Listed below are T cell receptor beta chains from one sample, sequenced in a study of cytomegalovirus exposure and HLA in healthy donors. Clones were read by immunoSEQ multiplex PCR, and TCRdb kept only the in-frame ones, dropping some. The sample consists of under 400,000 clones, about nine tenths of them appearing once. Sequencing was done on a sample of PBMCs. These receptors all stem from a woman under 30 in good health and CMV-seronegative. CDR3s include the opening cysteine and the closing phenylalanine or tryptophan. Fields, in order: V gene, clone size, J gene, D gene, CDR3 DNA, CDR3 protein. The D gene is left open where the match is weak. Expanded clones get a size class; other rows say once, few or many, or leave the size out.

TRBV6-5	few	TRBJ2-1	TRBD1	TGTGCCAGCAGTTACGAGGACAGGGGGATGAATGAGCAGTTCTTC	CASSYEDRGMNEQFF
TRBV6-5	NA	TRBJ1-2	NA	TGTGCCAGCAGTTACTCGCGGGGCTCGGGAGGCTACACCTTC	CASSYSRGSGGYTF
TRBV4-1	once	TRBJ2-7	TRBD1	TGCGCCAGCAGCCCCCAGGGTTTCGGACAGGGGCATAACGAGCAGTACTTC	CASSPQGFGQGHNEQYF
TRBV28	NA	TRBJ1-1	NA	TGTGCCAGCAGTTTAGGGTTCTCGGGGACTGAAGCTTTCTTT	CASSLGFSGTEAFF
TRBV4-1	once	TRBJ2-1	TRBD2	TGCGCCAGCAGCCAAGATCGGCTAGCGGGGAGAAATGAGCAGTTCTTC	CASSQDRLAGRNEQFF
TRBV5-1	NA	TRBJ2-1	NA	TGCGCCAGCAGCTTCCTAGCGGAGCAGTTCTTC	CASSFLAEQFF
TRBV18	NA	TRBJ1-4	NA	TGTGCCAGCTCACCAAAAAGGGGAAATGAAAAACTGTTTTTT	CASSPKRGNEKLFF
TRBV27	NA	TRBJ2-1	TRBD2	TGTGCCAGCAGTTTGGATGGGACTAGCGGGAGGGGGAGGGAGCAGTTCTTC	CASSLDGTSGRGREQFF
TRBV7-6	NA	TRBJ2-2	NA	TGTGCCAGCAGCCCTACCCTTGGGCTGAACACCGGGGAGCTGTTTTTT	CASSPTLGLNTGELFF
TRBV25-1	NA	TRBJ2-3	NA	TGTGCCAGCGCCCCGGGACTCAGCACAGATACGCAGTATTTT	CASAPGLSTDTQYF
TRBV6-4	few	TRBJ1-1	TRBD1	TGTGCCAGCAGTGACACGGACAGGGGGGATGAAGCTTTCTTT	CASSDTDRGDEAFF
TRBV5-1	NA	TRBJ1-1	TRBD1	TGCGCCAGCAGCCCAGGGGACAGGAACACTGAAGCTTTCTTT	CASSPGDRNTEAFF
TRBV19	NA	TRBJ2-1	NA	TGTGCCAGTAGTATAGGTCCGTACAATGAGCAGTTCTTC	CASSIGPYNEQFF
TRBV30	NA	TRBJ2-1	TRBD2	TGTGCCTGGAGTGTTGGACTAGCGGGCCCCGTTGAGCAGTTCTTC	CAWSVGLAGPVEQFF
TRBV6-6	NA	TRBJ2-4	NA	TGTGCCAGCAGCACCTCCGCGATTCAGTACTTC	CASSTSAIQYF
TRBV19	once	TRBJ1-1	NA	TGTGCCAGTAGTAAGGGCAGGGGTATTACTGAAGCTTTCTTT	CASSKGRGITEAFF
TRBV27	NA	TRBJ2-7	NA	TGTGCCAGCAGTTTATCAGGGGCGATTTACGAGCAGTACTTC	CASSLSGAIYEQYF
TRBV5-4	NA	TRBJ2-1	TRBD2	TGTGCCAGCAGCAGGGAAGCGGGGGGCCGTAGTGAGCAGTTCTTC	CASSREAGGRSEQFF
TRBV5-1	NA	TRBJ2-1	NA	TGCGCCAGCAGCTTGCTGTATGAGCAGTTCTTC	CASSLLYEQFF
TRBV15	few	TRBJ2-7	NA	TGTGCCACCAGGGTCCTGGACAGCTACGAGCAGTACTTC	CATRVLDSYEQYF
TRBV10-3	once	TRBJ1-1	NA	TGTGCCATCAGTGAGGCCCAGGGAACGAACACTGAAGCTTTCTTT	CAISEAQGTNTEAFF
TRBV28	NA	TRBJ1-5	NA	TGTGCCAGCAGTCCTAGGACACTGAGCAATCAGCCCCAGCATTTT	CASSPRTLSNQPQHF
TRBV4-1	NA	TRBJ2-2	NA	TGCGCCAGCAGCATTGCGTCCGGTCCCGGGGGGGAGCTGTTTTTT	CASSIASGPGGELFF
TRBV27	NA	TRBJ1-1	NA	TGTGCCAGCAGTTTATTAGCGTGGGGGCCGGACACTGAAGCTTTCTTT	CASSLLAWGPDTEAFF
TRBV14	NA	TRBJ1-6	TRBD1	TGTGCCAGCAGCCCGGACAGGGGGCTGGGTTCACCCCTCCACTTT	CASSPDRGLGSPLHF
TRBV30	NA	TRBJ1-1	TRBD1	TGTGCCTGGGGACAGGGGTTGACTGAAGCTTTCTTT	CAWGQGLTEAFF
TRBV5-1	NA	TRBJ2-3	NA	TGCGCCAGCAGCACGGAGGTCACAGATACGCAGTATTTT	CASSTEVTDTQYF
TRBV5-1	NA	TRBJ1-2	NA	TGCGCCAGCAGCTTGGACGCAGTTACCTATGGCTACACCTTC	CASSLDAVTYGYTF
TRBV6-1	once	TRBJ1-2	TRBD1	TGTGCCAGCAGCGAAGGACAGGCCTCGGTCTATGGCTACACCTTC	CASSEGQASVYGYTF
TRBV7-8	NA	TRBJ1-2	NA	TGTGCCAGCAGCCCCTTAATCACGGGGACACGGAGTGGCTACACCTTC	CASSPLITGTRSGYTF
TRBV7-9	NA	TRBJ2-1	TRBD2	TGTGCCAGCAGCCCGCGACTAGCGGAGCAGTTCTTC	CASSPRLAEQFF
TRBV4-1	once	TRBJ1-2	NA	TGCGCCAGCAGCCAGCGGGGGGCAAATGGCTACACCTTC	CASSQRGANGYTF
TRBV30	NA	TRBJ1-5	NA	TGTGCCTGGTCGACAGGATCAAATCAGCCCCAGCATTTT	CAWSTGSNQPQHF
TRBV30	NA	TRBJ2-7	NA	TGTGCCTGGAGTGTGGTACAGGCCTACGAGCAGTACTTC	CAWSVVQAYEQYF
TRBV6-4	NA	TRBJ2-3	TRBD2	TGTGCCAGCAGTGACCAGGGACTAGCCACAGATACGCAGTATTTT	CASSDQGLATDTQYF
TRBV28	NA	TRBJ1-5	NA	NA	CASSFGPGGWGQPQHF
TRBV5-6	NA	TRBJ1-2	TRBD1	TGTGCCAGCAGGCAGGGGGCTGACTATGGCTACACCTTC	CASRQGADYGYTF
TRBV14	once	TRBJ1-2	NA	TGTGCCAGCAGCCAAGACTCAGGCTACTATGGCTACACCTTC	CASSQDSGYYGYTF
TRBV2	NA	TRBJ1-5	NA	TGTGCCAGCAGTGAATCTCCCGGGACACCTAGCAATCAGCCCCAGCATTTT	CASSESPGTPSNQPQHF
TRBV14	once	TRBJ2-1	NA	TGTGCCAGCAGCCAAGTTAGTGGCGGGGAGCAGTTCTTC	CASSQVSGGEQFF
TRBV30	NA	TRBJ2-3	NA	TGTGCCTGGAGTGTAATAAAAGGGAGTACAGATACGCAGTATTTT	CAWSVIKGSTDTQYF
TRBV6-5	NA	TRBJ2-1	TRBD2	TGTGCCAGCAGTTATTTCGGGGGGGATTACAATGAGCAGTTCTTC	CASSYFGGDYNEQFF
TRBV10-3	NA	TRBJ2-7	TRBD2	TGTGCCATCAGTGGACTAGCGGATACCTACGAGCAGTACTTC	CAISGLADTYEQYF
TRBV6-1	NA	TRBJ1-5	NA	TGTGCCAGCAGTGGAGGCCGCAATCAGCCCCAGCATTTT	CASSGGRNQPQHF
TRBV5-1	NA	TRBJ2-7	NA	TGCGCCAGCAGCATAAACGAACAGGGTGGCTCCTACGAGCAGTACTTC	CASSINEQGGSYEQYF
TRBV27	NA	TRBJ2-5	NA	TGTGCCAGCAGTTTAGAGGAAGGAGAGACCCAGTACTTC	CASSLEEGETQYF
TRBV6-1	NA	TRBJ1-3	NA	TGTGCCAGCAGTGTATCTTACAGGGATTTGGGAAACACCATATATTTT	CASSVSYRDLGNTIYF
TRBV2	NA	TRBJ2-2	TRBD2	TGTGCCAGCACCCGGGACTATGGCACCGGGGAGCTGTTTTTT	CASTRDYGTGELFF
TRBV28	NA	TRBJ2-7	NA	TGTGCCAGCAGTTTTGGTAGCGCGGCCTACGAGCAGTACTTC	CASSFGSAAYEQYF
TRBV29-1	NA	TRBJ2-7	TRBD2	TGCAGCGTTGCCATGAGTAGCGGGAGGGCGGCGTACTTC	CSVAMSSGRAAYF